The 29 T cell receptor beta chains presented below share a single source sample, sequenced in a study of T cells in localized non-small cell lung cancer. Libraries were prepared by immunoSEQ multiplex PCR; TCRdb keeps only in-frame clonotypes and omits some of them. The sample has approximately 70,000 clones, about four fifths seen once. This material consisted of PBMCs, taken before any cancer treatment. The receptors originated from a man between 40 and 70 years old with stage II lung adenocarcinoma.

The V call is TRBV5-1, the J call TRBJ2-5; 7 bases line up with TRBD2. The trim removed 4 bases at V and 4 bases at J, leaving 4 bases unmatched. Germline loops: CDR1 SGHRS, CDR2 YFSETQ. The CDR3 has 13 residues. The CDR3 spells CASSGGTTETQYF. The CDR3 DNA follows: TGCGCCAGCAGCGGCGGGACTACAGAGACCCAGTACTTC.

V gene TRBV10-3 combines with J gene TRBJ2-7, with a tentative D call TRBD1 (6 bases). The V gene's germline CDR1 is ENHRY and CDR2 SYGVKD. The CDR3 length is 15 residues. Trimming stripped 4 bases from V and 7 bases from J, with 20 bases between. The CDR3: CAISGGTPRSEEQYF. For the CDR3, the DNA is TGTGCCATCAGTGGGGGGACACCGCGATCAGAGGAGCAGTACTTC.

CDR3 DNA sequence: TGTGCCAGCAGTCTGGGACGGTCGAACACCGGGGAGCTGTTTTTT. It codes for CASSLGRSNTGELFF. This chain uses TRBV6-1 with TRBJ2-2; D could derive from TRBD1 or TRBD2 (5 bases each). The germline gives CDR1 MNHNS, CDR2 SASEGT. Trimming shortened V by 5 bases and J by 0 bases, and 10 bases separated the two germline ends. CDR3 length equals 15 residues.

CDR3 protein: CASSLGTGTDTQYF. The CDR3 DNA is TGTGCCAGCAGCTTGGGGACTGGCACAGATACGCAGTATTTT. The rearrangement links TRBV11-1 to TRBJ2-3; a weak D match, TRBD2 (6 bases). V was trimmed by 3 bases and J by 1 base, leaving 8 bases between them. Germline CDR1 SGHAT, CDR2 FQDESV (reference sequence). The CDR3 is 14 residues long.

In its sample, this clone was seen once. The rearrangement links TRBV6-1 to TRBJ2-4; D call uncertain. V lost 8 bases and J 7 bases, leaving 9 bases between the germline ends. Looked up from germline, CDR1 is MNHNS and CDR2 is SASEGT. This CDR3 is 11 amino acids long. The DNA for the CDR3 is TGTGCCAGCGGAGCCGGGAACATTCAGTACTTC. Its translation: CASGAGNIQYF.

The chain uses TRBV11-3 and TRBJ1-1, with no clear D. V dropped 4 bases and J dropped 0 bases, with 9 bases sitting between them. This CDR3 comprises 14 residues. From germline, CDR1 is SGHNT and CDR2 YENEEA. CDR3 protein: CASSSREMNTEAFF. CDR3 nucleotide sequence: TGTGCCAGCAGCTCAAGGGAGATGAACACTGAAGCTTTCTTT.

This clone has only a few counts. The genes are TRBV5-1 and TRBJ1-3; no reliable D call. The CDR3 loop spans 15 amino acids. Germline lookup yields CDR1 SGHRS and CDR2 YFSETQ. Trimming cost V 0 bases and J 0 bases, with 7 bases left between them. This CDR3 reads CASSLEPRSGNTIYF. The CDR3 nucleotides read TGCGCCAGCAGCTTGGAGCCGCGCTCTGGAAACACCATATATTTT.

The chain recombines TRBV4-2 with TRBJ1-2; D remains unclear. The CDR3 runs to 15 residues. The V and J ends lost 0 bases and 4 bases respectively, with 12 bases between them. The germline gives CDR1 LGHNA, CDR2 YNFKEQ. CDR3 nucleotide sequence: TGTGCCAGCAGCCAAGATCAAGGAACAACCTATGGCTACACCTTC. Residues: CASSQDQGTTYGYTF.

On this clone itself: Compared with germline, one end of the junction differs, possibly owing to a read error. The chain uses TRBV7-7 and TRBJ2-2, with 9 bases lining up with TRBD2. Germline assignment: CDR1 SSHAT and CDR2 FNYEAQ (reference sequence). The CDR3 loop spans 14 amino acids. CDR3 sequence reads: CASSPGTSSGELFF. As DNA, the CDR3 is TGTGCTAGCAGCCCGGGGACTAGCTCCGGGGAGCTGTTTTTT.

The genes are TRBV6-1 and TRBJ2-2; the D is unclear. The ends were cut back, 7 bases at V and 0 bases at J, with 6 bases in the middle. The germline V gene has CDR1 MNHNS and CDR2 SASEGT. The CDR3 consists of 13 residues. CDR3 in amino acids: CASTKSNTGELFF. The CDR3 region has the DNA TGTGCCAGCACAAAGTCGAACACCGGGGAGCTGTTTTTT.

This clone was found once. The CDR3 DNA sequence: TGTGCCAGCAGTTTGGGTGGGCGGGAAGGACAGCCCCAGCATTTT. It is translated as CASSLGGREGQPQHF. The chain uses TRBV6-6 and TRBJ1-5; D is ambiguous. The CDR3 is made up of 15 amino acids. Looked up from germline, CDR1 is MNHNY and CDR2 is SVGAGI (reference sequence). Between the trimmed V and J ends, which lost 4 bases and 7 bases, there was a span of 17 bases.

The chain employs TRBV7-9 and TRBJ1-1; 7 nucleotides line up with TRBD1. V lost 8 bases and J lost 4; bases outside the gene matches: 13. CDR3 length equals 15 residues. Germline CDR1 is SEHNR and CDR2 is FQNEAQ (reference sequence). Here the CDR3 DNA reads TGTGCCAGCTCTATCCCTCAGGGGGTGATCACTGAAGCTTTCTTT. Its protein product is CASSIPQGVITEAFF.

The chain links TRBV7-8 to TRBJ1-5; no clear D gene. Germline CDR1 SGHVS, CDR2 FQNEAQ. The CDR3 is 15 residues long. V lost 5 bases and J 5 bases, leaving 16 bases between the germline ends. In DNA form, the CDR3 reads TGTGCCAGCAGCCGTTCGGGTTTCAACGATCAGCCCCAGCATTTT. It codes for CASSRSGFNDQPQHF.

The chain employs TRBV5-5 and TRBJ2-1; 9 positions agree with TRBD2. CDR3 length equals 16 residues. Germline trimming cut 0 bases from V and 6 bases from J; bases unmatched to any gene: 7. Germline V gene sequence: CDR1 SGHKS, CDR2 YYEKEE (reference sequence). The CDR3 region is CASSLAPSGAPNEQFF. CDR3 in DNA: TGTGCCAGCAGCTTGGCCCCTAGCGGGGCGCCCAATGAGCAGTTCTTC.

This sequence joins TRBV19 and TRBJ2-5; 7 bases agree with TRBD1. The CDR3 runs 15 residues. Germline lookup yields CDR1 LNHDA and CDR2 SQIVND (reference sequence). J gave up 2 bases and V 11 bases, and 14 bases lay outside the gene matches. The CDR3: CASTPPGGVQETQYF. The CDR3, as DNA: TGTGCCTCTACCCCTCCAGGGGGAGTTCAAGAGACCCAGTACTTC.

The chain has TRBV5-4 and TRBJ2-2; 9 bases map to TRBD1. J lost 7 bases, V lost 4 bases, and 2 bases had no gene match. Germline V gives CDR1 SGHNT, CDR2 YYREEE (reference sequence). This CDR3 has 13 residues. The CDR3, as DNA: TGTGCCAGCAGCCTGACAGGGGGCGGGGAGCTGTTTTTT. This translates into CASSLTGGGELFF.

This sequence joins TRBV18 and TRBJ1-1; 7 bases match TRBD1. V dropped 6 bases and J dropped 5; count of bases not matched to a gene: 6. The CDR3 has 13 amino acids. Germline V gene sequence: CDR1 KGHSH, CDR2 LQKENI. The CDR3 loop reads CASSEGARTEAFF. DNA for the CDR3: TGTGCCAGCTCCGAGGGGGCGAGAACTGAAGCTTTCTTT.

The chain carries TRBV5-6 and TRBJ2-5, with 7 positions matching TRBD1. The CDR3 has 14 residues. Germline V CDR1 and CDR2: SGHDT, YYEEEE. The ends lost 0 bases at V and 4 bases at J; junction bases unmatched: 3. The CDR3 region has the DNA TGTGCCAGCAGCTTGGAGGGGGCAGGAGAGACCCAGTACTTC. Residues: CASSLEGAGETQYF.

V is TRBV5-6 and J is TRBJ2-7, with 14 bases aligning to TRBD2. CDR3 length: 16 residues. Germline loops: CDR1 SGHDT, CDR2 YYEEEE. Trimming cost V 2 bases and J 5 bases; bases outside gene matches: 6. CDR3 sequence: CASSFSGTSGSHEQYF. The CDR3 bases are TGTGCCAGCAGCTTTTCCGGGACTAGCGGGAGTCACGAGCAGTACTTC.

This CDR3 reads CAISSGQGASEAFF. CDR3 bases: TGTGCCATCAGTTCGGGACAGGGGGCGAGTGAAGCTTTCTTT. The chain links TRBV10-3 to TRBJ1-1; 12 nucleotides align to TRBD1. With V trimmed by 5 bases and J by 7 bases, 5 bases remained unmatched. Germline lookup yields CDR1 ENHRY and CDR2 SYGVKD. The CDR3 is made up of 14 amino acids.

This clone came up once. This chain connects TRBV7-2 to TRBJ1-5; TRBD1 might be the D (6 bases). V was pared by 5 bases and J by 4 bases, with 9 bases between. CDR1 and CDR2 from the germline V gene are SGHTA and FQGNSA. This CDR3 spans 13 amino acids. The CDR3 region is CASSLDRNQPQHF. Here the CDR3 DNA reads TGTGCCAGCAGCCTAGACAGGAATCAGCCCCAGCATTTT.

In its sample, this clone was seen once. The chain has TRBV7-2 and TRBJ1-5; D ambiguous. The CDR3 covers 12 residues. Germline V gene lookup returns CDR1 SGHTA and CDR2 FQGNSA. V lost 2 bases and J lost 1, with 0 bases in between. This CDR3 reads CASSLSNQPQHF. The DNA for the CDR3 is TGTGCCAGCAGCTTAAGCAATCAGCCCCAGCATTTT.

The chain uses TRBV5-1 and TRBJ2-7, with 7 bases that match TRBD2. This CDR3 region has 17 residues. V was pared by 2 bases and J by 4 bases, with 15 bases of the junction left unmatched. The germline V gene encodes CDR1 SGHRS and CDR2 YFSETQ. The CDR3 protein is CASSFRAGEGSKYEQYF. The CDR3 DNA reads TGCGCCAGCAGCTTCAGGGCGGGAGAAGGCAGTAAGTACGAGCAGTACTTC.

The CDR3 DNA sequence: TGCGCCAGCAGCGCTACTCTAGCGGGAGGGTGGAATGAGCAGTTCTTC. Encoded protein: CASSATLAGGWNEQFF. V gene TRBV4-1 combines with J gene TRBJ2-1, with TRBD2 matching 12 bases. V was clipped by 5 bases and J by 7 bases; unmatched bases: 9. The CDR3 contains 16 residues. Per germline, CDR1 MGHRA and CDR2 YSYEKL.

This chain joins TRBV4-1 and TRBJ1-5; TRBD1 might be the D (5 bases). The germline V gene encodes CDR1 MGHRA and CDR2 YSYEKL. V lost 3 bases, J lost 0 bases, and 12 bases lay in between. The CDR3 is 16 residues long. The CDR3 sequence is CASSHFTGVSNQPQHF. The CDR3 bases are TGCGCCAGCAGCCATTTCACAGGAGTTAGCAATCAGCCCCAGCATTTT.

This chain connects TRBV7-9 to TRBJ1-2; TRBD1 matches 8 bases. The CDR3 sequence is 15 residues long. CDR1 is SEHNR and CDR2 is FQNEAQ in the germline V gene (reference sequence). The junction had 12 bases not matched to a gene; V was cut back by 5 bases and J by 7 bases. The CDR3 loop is CASSPQGAHFSGYTF. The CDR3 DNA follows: TGTGCCAGCAGCCCCCAGGGGGCGCATTTCTCTGGCTACACCTTC.

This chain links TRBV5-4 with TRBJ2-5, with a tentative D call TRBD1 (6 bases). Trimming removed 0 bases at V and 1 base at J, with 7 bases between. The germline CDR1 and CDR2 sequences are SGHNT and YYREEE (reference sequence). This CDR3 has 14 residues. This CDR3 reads CASSLGQAQETQYF. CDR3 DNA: TGTGCCAGCAGCTTGGGACAGGCCCAAGAGACCCAGTACTTC.

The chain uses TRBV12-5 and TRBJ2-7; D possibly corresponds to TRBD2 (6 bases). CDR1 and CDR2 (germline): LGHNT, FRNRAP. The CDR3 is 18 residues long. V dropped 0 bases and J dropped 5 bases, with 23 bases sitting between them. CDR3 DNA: TGTGCTAGTGGTTTGGTAGTTCCGCCGGGACTTAGGAGGGACGAGCAGTACTTC. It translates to CASGLVVPPGLRRDEQYF.

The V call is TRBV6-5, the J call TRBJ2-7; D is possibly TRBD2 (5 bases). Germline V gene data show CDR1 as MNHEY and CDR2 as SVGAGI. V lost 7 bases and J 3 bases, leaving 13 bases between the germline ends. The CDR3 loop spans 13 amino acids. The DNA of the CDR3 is TGTGCCAGCAACAGACCGGGGAGCTACGAGCAGTACTTC. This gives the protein CASNRPGSYEQYF.